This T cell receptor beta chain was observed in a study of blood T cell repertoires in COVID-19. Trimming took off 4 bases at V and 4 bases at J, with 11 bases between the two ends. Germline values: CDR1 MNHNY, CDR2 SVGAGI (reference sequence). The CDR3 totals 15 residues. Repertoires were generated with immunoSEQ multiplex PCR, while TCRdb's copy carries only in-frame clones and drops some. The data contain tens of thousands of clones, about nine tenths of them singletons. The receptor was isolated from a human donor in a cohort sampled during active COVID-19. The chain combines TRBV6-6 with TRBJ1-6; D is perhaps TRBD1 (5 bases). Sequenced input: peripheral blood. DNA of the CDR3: TGTGCCAGCAGTTCCCAGGACACTTATAATTCACCCCTCCACTTT. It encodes CASSSQDTYNSPLHF.